This T cell receptor beta chain originates from a study of blood T cell repertoires in COVID-19 (dated by TCRdb to the early 2020s). Some background on the complete study: The collaborator samples originated in the United States, Italy and Spain and spanned the acute and convalescent phases of COVID-19. The prospective study material was composed of cDNA or gDNA derived from T cells, B-cell-depleted T cells, or PBMCs. Deeply sampled blood TCRbeta repertoires from subjects exposed to, actively infected with, or recovered from COVID-19 were included in the dataset. A freely available public database, intended as a resource for researchers studying the immune response to SARS-CoV-2, is where the repertoires were released. Samples came from the ongoing ImmuneRACE study (first 160 participants) plus 1,254 subjects from 6 global collaborators. Nearly every sample came with metadata listing a de-identified subject ID, COVID-19 status, age in years and sex. Where HLA class I and class II types were available, the types were taken from metadata supplied by the sample provider, not from assay-based typing.

Turning to this clone: Its antigen remains undetermined. Base qualities are missing; no much larger clone stands one base away.

What the research found in general, with its limitations: The amount of clinical and demographic metadata varied by source and participant and was provided uncurated.

One collaborating source in Seattle enrolled patients while the patients were actively infected and followed the patients over time throughout the course of disease. The collaborating institutions used their own protocols to collect whole blood in K2EDTA tubes. For TCRbeta analysis, collaborators shipped samples as frozen whole blood, isolated PBMCs, or DNA extracted from either of those sample types. TCRbeta CDR3 regions were amplified from genomic DNA using the immunoSEQ Assay, a bias-controlled multiplex PCR. As for the authors' bioinformatics: Within the assay, amplification of reference gene primers was used to estimate how many nucleated cells each sample contained. To quantify the absolute abundance of each unique TCRbeta CDR3 rearrangement, sequence reads were collapsed and filtered. For each sample, productive Simpson clonality was calculated as the square root of Simpson's diversity index across productive rearrangements. Imported from immuneACCESS, the table was reduced by TCRdb to in-frame sequences with V and J called. These copies leave out some clones; in studies compared against another copy, an unresolved V gene accounts for under half, and the cause of the remainder is not known. V, J and clone size derive from that table, while D and trimming were established from the DNA sequence. The sample table lists more than 9,500 clones, 72% of them with a count of one. The top ten constitute around 10% of the sample.

The receptor comes from a man aged 55 to 69 with COVID-19, enrolled during active disease. The material sequenced was peripheral blood.

CDR3 sequence: CASSALSGGAYNEQFF. The DNA sequence reads TGTGCCAGCTCAGCCCTTAGCGGGGGGGCCTACAATGAGCAGTTCTTC. The chain joins TRBV18 to TRBJ2-1, with 11 bases matching TRBD2. V is trimmed back by 5 bases and J by 2 bases, and the junction contains 5 bases that no gene match accounts for. The CDR1 and CDR2 encoded by the germline V gene are KGHSH and LQKENI. The CDR3 has 16 amino acids, counting the end cysteine and phenylalanine. Only CDR3 DNA is held: 48 bases, read in frame from base 1.